Shown below are 22 T cell receptor beta chains from a single sample sequenced in a study of T cells in Graves' hyperthyroidism and ophthalmopathy. Amplified TCR beta CDR3 regions derived from RNA transcripts. The primer set for the first-round RT-PCR of the TCR CDR3 was HTBI. TCRdb reprocessed the multiplex PCR reads via MiXCR and lists one record per CDR3 protein. The table includes about 710,000 distinct CDR3 sequences, over 15% detected once. The material sequenced was blood. The receptors originated from a man between 18 and 35 years old with Graves' hyperthyroidism.

This clonotype has ten or more counts. V usage is TRBV6-1 and J usage is TRBJ1-1; D remains unclear. Per the germline V gene, CDR1 is MNHNS and CDR2 is SASEGT. The V end was cut by 7 bases, the J end by 8 bases, with 14 bases between. The CDR3 loop spans 12 amino acids. CDR3 coding DNA: TGTGCCAGCACTCTAGGACCCTCGGAAGCTTTCTTT. Translated: CASTLGPSEAFF.

This chain uses TRBV4-3 with TRBJ2-6; D call uncertain. Germline CDR1 and CDR2: LGHNA and YSLEER. This CDR3 is built from 16 residues. The V gene lost 0 bases and the J gene lost 4 bases, with 10 bases spanning the gap. The CDR3 loop is CASSQEVARGANVLTF. The CDR3 nucleotides are TGCGCCAGCAGCCAAGAGGTTGCGAGGGGGGCCAACGTCCTGACTTTC.

This clonotype was counted between two and nine times. The V call is TRBV20-1, the J call TRBJ1-1; TRBD1 matches 8 bases. J lost 11 bases, V lost 5 bases, and 13 bases had no gene match. The CDR3 spans 13 residues. Germline V lookup: CDR1 DFQATT, CDR2 SNEGSKA (reference sequence). The CDR3 region is CSAVDRGSAGAFF. The DNA for the CDR3 is TGCAGTGCTGTTGACAGGGGCAGCGCGGGCGCTTTCTTT.

This clonotype was seen ten or more times. The chain joins TRBV7-2 to TRBJ2-7; 9 bases are a match to TRBD2. The trim removed 5 bases at V and 0 bases at J, leaving 2 bases unmatched. In germline, CDR1 is SGHTA, CDR2 FQGNSA. The CDR3 spans 14 residues. CDR3 sequence reads: CASSPSGNSYEQYF. For the CDR3, the DNA is TGTGCCAGCAGCCCTAGCGGGAACTCCTACGAGCAGTACTTC.

This clonotype was observed many times. V usage is TRBV27 and J usage is TRBJ2-5, with no clear D. V was pared by 7 bases and J by 7 bases, with 10 bases between. Per the germline V gene, CDR1 is MNHEY and CDR2 is SMNVEV (reference sequence). The CDR3 is 11 amino acids. The CDR3 reads CASTAAGTQYF. CDR3 bases: TGTGCCAGCACCGCCGCAGGGACCCAGTACTTC.

This clonotype was seen many times. DNA of the CDR3: TGTGCCAGCAGTTTAGGGACCGAGATTTACGAGCAGTACTTC. Its translation: CASSLGTEIYEQYF. This rearrangement joins TRBV12-3 or TRBV12-4 to TRBJ2-7; D is ambiguous. The CDR3 contains 14 residues. Trimming left V 1 base short and J 4 bases short, with 11 bases between.

This clonotype was detected a few times. The rearrangement links TRBV6-6 to TRBJ1-5, with 8 bases fitting TRBD1. This CDR3 region has 15 residues. Germline CDR1 reads MNHNY; CDR2 reads SVGAGI (reference sequence). Trimming removed 2 bases from V and 4 bases from J; junction bases left unmatched: 4. The CDR3 sequence: CASSYGQGANQPQHF. The CDR3, as DNA: TGTGCCAGCAGTTACGGGCAGGGGGCGAATCAGCCCCAGCATTTT.

This clonotype was seen at least ten times. V and J are TRBV7-2 and TRBJ2-5; 12 bases match TRBD2. Per germline, CDR1 SGHTA and CDR2 FQGNSA. The CDR3 sequence is 20 residues long. J was trimmed by 2 bases and V by 5 bases; bases with no gene match: 18. The CDR3 coding sequence is TGTGCCAGCAGCGCCCGTACTAGTGGACTAGCGGGGAGACAGCAAGAGACCCAGTACTTC. The encoded protein is CASSARTSGLAGRQQETQYF.

The rearrangement joins TRBV19 to TRBJ2-7; D possibly corresponds to TRBD1 (6 bases). Germline values: CDR1 LNHDA, CDR2 SQIVND (reference sequence). V gave up 2 bases and J gave up 4 bases, with 15 bases separating them. The CDR3 has 15 residues. The CDR3, as DNA: TGTGCCAGTAGTATACTCCCAGGGACAAAGTACGAGCAGTACTTC. Encoded protein: CASSILPGTKYEQYF.

The chain recombines TRBV15 with TRBJ1-2; D gene ambiguous. This CDR3 has 14 residues. The ends were cut back, 0 bases at V and 6 bases at J, with 11 bases in the middle. Germline-derived CDR1 and CDR2 are LNHNV and YYDKDF (reference sequence). The CDR3 DNA is TGTGCCACCAGCAGAGATAGGAGTAATAATGGCTACACCTTC. Residues: CATSRDRSNNGYTF.

The chain combines TRBV15 with TRBJ2-1; 7 nucleotides line up with TRBD1. Per germline, CDR1 LNHNV and CDR2 YYDKDF (reference sequence). The CDR3 length is 13 residues. The junction had 7 bases not matched to a gene; V was cut back by 6 bases and J by 8 bases. The CDR3 DNA follows: TGTGCCACCAGGCAGAGAGACAGGGATGAGCAGTTCTTC. As protein: CATRQRDRDEQFF.

This rearrangement joins TRBV7-6 to TRBJ2-1, with 13 nucleotides matching TRBD2. CDR3 length equals 18 residues. The germline V gene encodes CDR1 SGHVS and CDR2 FNYEAQ. V lost 4 bases to trimming and J lost 7 bases; unmatched junction nucleotides: 13. The CDR3 spells CASSSSRPGLAGLNEQFF. CDR3 DNA: TGTGCCAGCAGCTCGTCCAGGCCGGGACTAGCGGGATTAAATGAGCAGTTCTTC.

There are many counts of this clonotype. The CDR3 here is CASSLPGLAVYNEQFF. CDR3 nucleotide sequence: TGTGCCAGCAGTTTACCGGGACTAGCGGTATACAATGAGCAGTTCTTC. The chain combines TRBV12-3 or TRBV12-4 with TRBJ2-1; 11 bases are shared with TRBD2. This CDR3 spans 16 amino acids. Unmatched junction bases numbered 4, after V lost 2 bases and J lost 4 bases.

This clonotype showed up just a few times. The chain links TRBV10-1 to TRBJ1-4; tentative D call: TRBD1 (5 bases). V gave up 8 bases and J gave up 4 bases, with 17 bases separating them. This CDR3 comprises 15 residues. CDR1 is WNHNN and CDR2 is SYGVQD in the germline V gene (reference sequence). CDR3 region: CASSRGGEHNEKLFF. The CDR3 DNA is TGCGCCAGCTCCCGAGGAGGGGAGCATAATGAAAAACTGTTTTTT.

The V gene is TRBV20-1, the J gene TRBJ1-1, with D perhaps matching TRBD1 (6 bases). Germline V CDR1 and CDR2: DFQATT, SNEGSKA (reference sequence). The ends were cut back, 7 bases at V and 0 bases at J, with 15 bases in the middle. This CDR3 is 14 amino acids long. The CDR3 region is CSGGRGAMNTEAFF. CDR3 DNA: TGCAGTGGGGGGAGGGGGGCCATGAACACTGAAGCTTTCTTT.

The V and J genes are TRBV6-1 and TRBJ2-7; D might be TRBD2 (5 bases). The V and J ends lost 6 bases and 5 bases respectively, with 14 bases between them. CDR3 length: 13 residues. The germline V gene has CDR1 MNHNS and CDR2 SASEGT. CDR3 protein: CASSSRGSDEQYF. The DNA for the CDR3 is TGTGCCAGCAGCTCACGGGGAAGCGACGAGCAGTACTTC.

This clonotype has a count of ten or more. The rearrangement uses TRBV28 and TRBJ2-5, with D tentatively TRBD2 (5 bases). The CDR3 loop spans 13 amino acids. V lost 4 bases and J lost 5, with 11 bases in between. The germline CDR1 and CDR2 sequences are MDHEN and SYDVKM. The CDR3 region is CASSSRGFETQYF. In DNA form, the CDR3 reads TGTGCCAGCAGTTCCCGGGGTTTTGAGACCCAGTACTTC.

In this sample, this clonotype turned up a few times. This rearrangement joins TRBV29-1 to TRBJ2-3, with TRBD2 matching 13 bases. After removal of 3 bases from V and 3 bases from J, the junction contained 3 bases not matched to a gene. The V gene's germline CDR1 is SQVTM and CDR2 ANQGSEA. The CDR3 extends over 15 amino acids. The CDR3 spells CSVDTSGRETDTQYF. For the CDR3, the DNA is TGCAGCGTTGACACTAGCGGGAGGGAGACAGATACGCAGTATTTT.

This chain joins TRBV20-1 and TRBJ2-7; D remains unclear. The CDR3 covers 14 residues. Germline lookup yields CDR1 DFQATT and CDR2 SNEGSKA (reference sequence). Deletions cut 6 bases from V and 3 bases from J, with 18 bases between. The CDR3 region is CSARRGRSRYEQYF. The CDR3 region has the DNA TGCAGTGCCCGGAGAGGACGGAGCCGCTACGAGCAGTACTTC.

This clonotype was observed at least ten times. The CDR3 DNA follows: TGTGCCAGCAGCTTAGACGGAGGGCCGGGGGAGACCCAGTACTTC. Translation gives CASSLDGGPGETQYF. V and J are TRBV7-9 and TRBJ2-5, with D tentatively TRBD2 (6 bases). CDR1 is SEHNR, CDR2 FQNEAQ, per germline (reference sequence). The CDR3 is 15 amino acids. Trimming shortened V by 1 base and J by 5 bases, and 14 bases separated the two germline ends.

CDR3 loop: CATSRGLGGDPVDEQFF. For the CDR3, the DNA is TGTGCCACCAGCAGAGGATTGGGAGGGGATCCTGTGGATGAGCAGTTCTTC. The chain links TRBV15 to TRBJ2-1, with 7 bases aligning to TRBD2. There are 17 residues in the CDR3. V trimming: 1 base; J trimming: 8 bases; junction bases outside the gene matches: 14. CDR1 and CDR2 (germline): LNHNV, YYDKDF (reference sequence).

The V and J genes are TRBV5-1 and TRBJ2-2, with TRBD2 identical over 13 bases. Germline V gives CDR1 SGHRS, CDR2 YFSETQ. This CDR3 is 16 amino acids long. V gave up 4 bases and J gave up 4 bases; unmatched junction bases: 4. CDR3 loop: CASSQTSGRITGELFF. CDR3 nucleotides: TGCGCCAGCAGCCAGACTAGCGGGAGGATCACCGGGGAGCTGTTTTTT.